This TCR beta chain was recovered during a study of T cells in Graves' hyperthyroidism and ophthalmopathy. RNA transcripts yielded amplified TCR beta CDR3 regions. TCR CDR3 regions were first amplified by RT-PCR with HTBI primers. Via MiXCR, TCRdb re-called the multiplex PCR reads, giving one row per CDR3 protein. This sample has about 400,000 distinct CDR3 sequences, with around 13% found just once. Clinical symptoms, serum thyroxine and TRAb, thyroid ultrasound and orbital computed tomography together formed the diagnostic basis. PBMCs were derived from about 9.1 ml fresh peripheral blood. This clonotype was detected ten times or more. This receptor was taken from a woman aged 18-30 years with Graves' hyperthyroidism. Sample: blood.

The CDR3 protein is CASSRVLTTTDTQYF. Here the CDR3 DNA reads TGTGCCAGCAGCCGCGTATTGACCACCACAGATACGCAGTATTTT. The V and J genes are TRBV11-2 and TRBJ2-3; D is unclear. V dropped 5 bases and J dropped 2 bases, with 14 bases sitting between them. There are 15 residues in the CDR3. In germline, CDR1 is SGHAT, CDR2 FQNNGV.